This note documents a single T cell receptor (beta chain) sequence. Antigen unknown. The data stem from a study of shared clonotypes between healthy human individuals. The ends lost 2 bases at V and 5 bases at J; junction bases unmatched: 15. This CDR3 contains 18 residues. CDR1 and CDR2 (germline): SGHVS, FQNEAQ. Notes on the study in general: Rarefaction analysis demonstrated incomplete sorted-subset sequencing notwithstanding large depth.

CD45RO-negative cells were positively selected for CCR7, leaving out terminally differentiated effector memory CD45RA+ cells. The table came from immunoSEQ multiplex PCR; TCRdb's copy has only in-frame clones and leaves some out. The sample shows about 2.1 million clones, roughly 91% of them seen only once. The chain links TRBV7-8 to TRBJ2-1, with TRBD2 identical over 7 bases. The sample comprised naive CD8+ T cells from PBMCs. The TCR originated in a man between 18 and 29 years old in good health. Some clones in this sample may be carry-over from other donors' samples. CDR3 bases: TGTGCCAGCAGCTTAAAGGGGACGGCCGGGACTACCCACAATGAGCAGTTCTTC. Amino acid sequence: CASSLKGTAGTTHNEQFF. The variable domain in full, with the rest retrieved from reference TRBV7-8 and TRBJ2-1, is GAGVSQSPRYKVAKRGQDVALRCDPISGHVSLFWYQQALGQGPEFLTYFQNEAQLDKSGLPSDRFFAERPEGSVSTLKIQRTQQEDSAVYLCASSLKGTAGTTHNEQFFGPGTRLTVL.